This TCR beta chain was retrieved from a study of shared clonotypes between healthy human individuals. Study-wide points: Larger richness was generally estimated for naive than memory subsets. Sharing across a handful of donors was seen in roughly 5% of naive CD4 clonotypes.

Per the study methods: Filtering was not the same, since immunoSEQ gave junction-only sequences without quality scores. Assay: immunoSEQ multiplex PCR; the TCRdb copy retains only in-frame clones and omits some. V and J calls and clone size follow that table, whereas D and trimming were derived from the DNA. The profile shows about 600,000 clones, about 96% of them singletons. CDR1 MNHNS and CDR2 SASEGT come from the germline V gene. This CDR3 region has 14 residues. V lost 7 bases, J lost 2 bases, and 12 bases lay in between. Concerning this clone itself: The antigen remains undetermined.

Source material: naive CD4+ T cells sorted from blood. Subset of the sample: CD45RA+ positively selected. V is TRBV6-1 and J is TRBJ1-5; D not resolved. The TCR comes from a woman aged 30 to 39 in good health. The CDR3 nucleotides are TGTGCCAGCACGGCCGGGCCGGGCAATCAGCCCCAGCATTTT. This sequence encodes CASTAGPGNQPQHF.